This TCR beta chain was identified during a study of blood T cells in healthy people across ages. Per individual sample, total RNA of at least 6 micrograms was extracted. Germline V gene data show CDR1 as LNHNV and CDR2 as YYDKDF (reference sequence). This CDR3 is 13 amino acids long. Trimming shortened V by 0 bases and J by 4 bases, and 6 bases separated the two germline ends. The authors ran a second PCR of about 7 to 11 cycles using a sample-barcoded 5' primer and a J-beta primer mix. TCRdb processed the 5' RACE reads anew with MiXCR; each CDR3 protein has one entry. The table lists more than 450,000 distinct CDR3 sequences, over 25% of them singletons, with under 4.5% in the top ten. The same data also contributed to another study, on T cells of mothers and their children. Per that study: Every microgram of extracted RNA entered cDNA synthesis, approximately 1.5 ug per 15 ul.

This clonotype originated in a boy aged 2 to 10 in good health. Material: blood. V is TRBV15 and J is TRBJ1-2; no clear D gene. CDR3 residues: CATSRDELYGYTF. The DNA of the CDR3 is TGTGCCACCAGCAGAGACGAGCTCTATGGCTACACCTTC.